This is a list of T cell receptor beta chains from one sample in a study of control samples from healthy donors and cancer patients. Method: immunoSEQ multiplex PCR; TCRdb's copy keeps in-frame clones and lacks some. The sample includes about 110,000 clones, roughly nine tenths of them seen just once. The sequenced sample was blood. The receptors here all came from a woman aged 18-29 years in good health. Each CDR3 is given with its conserved first and last residue. Fields, in order: J gene, D gene, V gene, clone size, CDR3 length, CDR3 protein, CDR3 DNA. A D gene is named only where the DNA matches it firmly. A row's size may be missing; if present it is once, few, many or a size class.

>TRBJ2-7|TRBD1|TRBV19|once|15
CASSLQGSSSYEQYF
TGTGCCAGTAGTCTACAGGGGAGTAGCTCCTACGAGCAGTACTTC
>TRBJ2-7|TRBD2|TRBV18|NA|18
CASSPLLAGEEGGYEQYF
TGTGCCAGCTCACCACTGCTAGCGGGAGAGGAAGGCGGATACGAGCAGTACTTC
>TRBJ2-7|TRBD2|TRBV3-1/TRBV3-2|NA|17
CASSQWTSGIKIHEQYF
TGTGCCAGCAGCCAATGGACTAGCGGGATAAAAATCCACGAGCAGTACTTC
>TRBJ1-1|NA|TRBV7-2|NA|15
CASSFSNRMNTEAFF
TGTGCCAGCAGCTTCTCGAACAGGATGAACACTGAAGCTTTCTTT
>TRBJ1-1|TRBD1|TRBV4-3|NA|17
CASSQDGPGQGGTEAFF
TGCGCCAGCAGCCAAGATGGCCCGGGACAGGGGGGCACTGAAGCTTTCTTT
>TRBJ2-2|NA|TRBV19|NA|14
CASWWGRGTGELFF
TGTGCCAGTTGGTGGGGACGTGGCACCGGGGAGCTGTTTTTT
>TRBJ2-2|NA|TRBV2|NA|15
CASSEATDATGELFF
TGTGCCAGCAGTGAAGCAACGGACGCCACCGGGGAGCTGTTTTTT
>TRBJ1-6|NA|TRBV10-3|once|18
CAISELSGGAGGNSPLHF
TGTGCCATCAGTGAGTTGTCGGGAGGGGCAGGAGGTAATTCACCCCTCCACTTT
>TRBJ1-6|TRBD1|TRBV6-5|few|15
CASSYSGQGNSPLHF
TGTGCCAGCAGTTACTCTGGACAGGGGAATTCACCCCTCCACTTT
>TRBJ2-3|NA|TRBV4-3|NA|17
CASSQQPESDGTDTQYF
TGCGCCAGCAGCCAACAACCCGAGTCGGACGGCACAGATACGCAGTATTTT
>TRBJ1-5|NA|TRBV28|NA|14
CASSYSRDNQPQHF
TGTGCCAGCAGTTACTCCAGGGACAATCAGCCCCAGCATTTT
>TRBJ2-5|NA|TRBV7-9|NA|14
CASSLAGAVETQYF
TGTGCCAGCAGCCTCGCGGGGGCCGTGGAGACCCAGTACTTC
>TRBJ1-6|TRBD1|TRBV18|few|14
CASSPTGADSPLHF
TGTGCCAGCTCACCGACAGGGGCGGATTCACCCCTCCACTTT
>TRBJ2-3|NA|TRBV15|NA|15
CATSRDSPASNTQYF
TGTGCCACCAGCAGAGATTCCCCCGCTAGCAATACGCAGTATTTT
>TRBJ1-1|TRBD1|TRBV6-6|once|15
CASSYPQGDSAEAFF
TGTGCCAGCAGTTACCCACAGGGGGATAGTGCTGAAGCTTTCTTT
>TRBJ1-5|TRBD1|TRBV28|NA|17
CASRETTGDDGNQPQHF
TGTGCCAGCAGGGAGACTACAGGGGACGACGGCAATCAGCCCCAGCATTTT
>TRBJ1-2|TRBD1|TRBV6-6|NA|16
CASRQRDRGGFYGYTF
TGTGCCAGCAGGCAGAGAGACAGGGGGGGTTTCTATGGCTACACCTTC
>TRBJ1-1|NA|TRBV18|NA|15
CASSQEGGPFPEAFF
TGTGCCAGCTCCCAGGAGGGGGGGCCCTTCCCTGAAGCTTTCTTT
>TRBJ2-1|TRBD1|TRBV27|NA|18
CASSLSLVPGQGWNEQFF
TGTGCCAGCAGTTTATCCTTGGTCCCGGGACAGGGTTGGAATGAGCAGTTCTTC
>TRBJ2-2|NA|TRBV28|NA|14
CASRTGVDTGELFF
TGTGCCAGCAGGACAGGAGTTGACACCGGGGAGCTGTTTTTT
>TRBJ2-7|TRBD1|TRBV24-1|NA|15
CATSDSGTGAYEQYF
TGTGCCACCAGTGACTCCGGGACAGGGGCTTACGAGCAGTACTTC
>TRBJ1-1|NA|TRBV7-9|NA|15
CASSLGGNRNTEAFF
TGTGCCAGCAGCTTAGGGGGCAACCGTAACACTGAAGCTTTCTTT
>TRBJ2-2|NA|TRBV9|NA|17
CASSVSSVDANTGELFF
TGTGCCAGCAGCGTAAGTAGCGTAGACGCGAACACCGGGGAGCTGTTTTTT
>TRBJ1-1|TRBD1|TRBV4-3|NA|15
CASSQLDRGFTEAFF
TGCGCCAGCAGCCAACTAGACAGGGGCTTCACTGAAGCTTTCTTT
>TRBJ2-3|NA|TRBV6-5|NA|15
CASSIQYRDADTQYF
TGTGCCAGCAGCATACAGTACAGGGACGCAGATACGCAGTATTTT
>TRBJ2-3|NA|TRBV7-2|once|15
CASSLRVGGWDTQYF
TGTGCCAGCAGCTTAAGGGTTGGTGGTTGGGATACGCAGTATTTT
>TRBJ1-1|NA|TRBV9|NA|14
CASSVVPGDTEAFF
TGTGCCAGCAGCGTAGTTCCGGGGGACACTGAAGCTTTCTTT
>TRBJ2-2|NA|TRBV5-5|once|13
CASNRDLTGELFF
TGTGCCAGCAACAGGGATCTCACCGGGGAGCTGTTTTTT
>TRBJ2-5|NA|TRBV28|NA|14
CASSSPGFQETQYF
TGTGCCAGCAGTTCGCCAGGCTTCCAAGAGACCCAGTACTTC
>TRBJ2-3|NA|TRBV19|NA|12
CASIGNTDTQYF
TGTGCCAGTATAGGTAACACAGATACGCAGTATTTT
>TRBJ1-4|TRBD1|TRBV29-1|NA|14
CSVFTTGGSEKLFF
TGCAGCGTTTTTACGACAGGGGGCTCAGAAAAACTGTTTTTT
>TRBJ2-1|NA|TRBV19|NA|11
CASLLGGEQFF
TGTGCCAGTCTCCTAGGAGGGGAGCAGTTCTTC
>TRBJ2-2|NA|TRBV30|NA|13
CAWRWTGTGELFF
TGTGCCTGGAGGTGGACCGGCACCGGGGAGCTGTTTTTT
>TRBJ2-7|NA|TRBV6-5|NA|14
CASCWDSSSYEQYF
TGTGCCAGCTGCTGGGACTCGAGCTCCTACGAGCAGTACTTC
>TRBJ1-1|NA|TRBV7-2|NA|14
CASSLLAGNTEAFF
TGTGCCAGCAGCTTATTGGCAGGGAACACTGAAGCTTTCTTT
>TRBJ2-5|NA|TRBV6-5|once|15
CASSYAGPPRVTQYF
TGTGCCAGCAGTTACGCCGGCCCACCAAGGGTGACCCAGTACTTC
>TRBJ1-5|TRBD1|TRBV24-1|NA|19
CATSDGLGQGLAGNQPQHF
TGTGCCACCAGTGATGGACTAGGACAGGGGTTGGCGGGCAATCAGCCCCAGCATTTT
>TRBJ1-4|NA|TRBV7-2|NA|14
CASSLARESGELFF
TGTGCCAGCAGCTTAGCAAGAGAGTCAGGGGAACTGTTTTTT
>TRBJ2-7|TRBD1|TRBV28|NA|12
CASSPTGAEQYF
TGTGCCAGCAGCCCGACAGGGGCCGAGCAGTACTTC